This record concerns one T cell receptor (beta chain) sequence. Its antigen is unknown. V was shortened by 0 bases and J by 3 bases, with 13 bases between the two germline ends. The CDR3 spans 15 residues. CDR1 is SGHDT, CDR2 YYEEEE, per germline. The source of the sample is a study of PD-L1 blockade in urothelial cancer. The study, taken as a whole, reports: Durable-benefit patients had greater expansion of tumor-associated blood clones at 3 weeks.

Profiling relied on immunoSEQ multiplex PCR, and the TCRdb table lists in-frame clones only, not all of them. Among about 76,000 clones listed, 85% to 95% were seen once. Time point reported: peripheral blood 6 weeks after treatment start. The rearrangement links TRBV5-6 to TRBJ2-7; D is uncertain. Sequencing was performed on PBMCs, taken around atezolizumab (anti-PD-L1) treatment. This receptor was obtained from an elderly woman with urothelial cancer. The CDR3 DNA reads TGTGCCAGCAGCTTGGTTGGTGGTAACAACTACGAGCAGTACTTC. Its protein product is CASSLVGGNNYEQYF.